This TCR beta chain was found in a study of persistence of HIV-infected CD4 T cells. Findings and limits, study-wide: Degenerate expanded CDR3beta sequences were enriched among CMV- and Gag-responding cells.

Sequencing used immunoSEQ version 4 in survey mode. The repertoire was sequenced with immunoSEQ multiplex PCR; TCRdb's copy has only in-frame clones and lacks some. The sample carries about 47,000 clones, more than 85% recorded once. Nonspecific anti-CD3/anti-CD28 bead stimulation represents the broad CD4+ T cell repertoire. Sorting selected CD4+ T cells upregulating both CD40 ligand and CD69. Inclusion required CMV-positive serology and CD4+ counts above 400 cells/uL. Germline CDR1 is LGHNT and CDR2 is FRNRAP. The CDR3 loop spans 15 amino acids. V was pared by 4 bases and J by 2 bases, with 3 bases of the junction left unmatched. With respect to this clone: Antigen specificity is unknown.

The receptor's source is an adult man with HIV who was CMV-seropositive. This chain links TRBV12-5 with TRBJ2-4; 9 bases agree with TRBD1. The specimen was CD4+ T cells sorted from PBMCs after roughly 18-hour stimulation, collected from a patient who received antiretroviral therapy. The CDR3 DNA is TGTGCTAGTGGTTGGGGACAGGGTACCAAAAACATTCAGTACTTC. This translates into CASGWGQGTKNIQYF. The variable domain in full, with the rest retrieved from reference TRBV12-5 and TRBJ2-4, is DARVTQTPRHKVTEMGQEVTMRCQPILGHNTVFWYRQTMMQGLELLAYFRNRAPLDDSGMPKDRFSAEMPDATLATLKIQPSEPRDSAVYFCASGWGQGTKNIQYFGAGTRLSVL.